This T cell receptor beta chain was recovered during a study of blood T cells in healthy people across ages. The study's findings and limits: Aged donors had fewer naive CD4+ cells and lower diversity than long-lived donors.

Using a J-beta primer mix together with a sample-barcoded 5' primer, a second PCR was run for about 6 to 12 cycles. One entry per CDR3 protein, called by TCRdb with MiXCR from the 5' RACE reads. Among 1.5 million to 2 million distinct CDR3 sequences listed, around 35% were seen once. To note about this clonotype: What it binds is unknown.

The study recruited healthy Caucasian donors from Russia who were aged about 6 to 100. Trimming left V 6 bases short and J 0 bases short, with 13 bases between. Per the germline V gene, CDR1 is SNHLY and CDR2 is FYNNEI. This CDR3 is 15 amino acids long. The rearrangement uses TRBV2 and TRBJ2-3, with a tentative D call TRBD2 (5 bases). The clonotype was recovered from a woman in her twenties or thirties in good health. The sequencing sample was made of blood. CDR3 coding DNA: TGTGCCAGCAGATCCCTGGGAGCTAGCACAGATACGCAGTATTTT. It specifies CASRSLGASTDTQYF. Complete variable domain (other parts from reference TRBV2 and TRBJ2-3): EPEVTQTPSHQVTQMGQEVILRCVPISNHLYFYWYRQILGQKVEFLVSFYNNEISEKSEIFDDQFSVERPDGSNFTLKIRSTKLEDSAMYFCASRSLGASTDTQYFGPGTRLTVL.